Listed here is a single T cell receptor beta chain. TCRdb keeps only in-frame clones here, not all; method: immunoSEQ multiplex PCR. The sample lists some 180,000 clones; roughly 85% were seen once. The V end lost 6 bases, the J end lost 7 bases, and 13 bases lay between the germline ends. The CDR3 is 13 amino acids. This specimen comes from a study of blood T cell repertoires in COVID-19. Looking at the study overall: Italy, Spain and the United States were the sources of the convalescent and acute COVID-19 samples. The analysed material was cDNA or gDNA that came from T cells, B-cell-depleted T cells, or PBMCs.

This sequence joins TRBV12-3 or TRBV12-4 and TRBJ1-5, with D unclear. The sequencing sample was made of peripheral blood. This receptor was obtained from a woman aged 55 to 70 with acute or convalescent COVID-19. CDR3 in DNA: TGTGCCAGCAGAGGAGATGGCGGGCAGCCCCAGCATTTT. Translating it yields CASRGDGGQPQHF.